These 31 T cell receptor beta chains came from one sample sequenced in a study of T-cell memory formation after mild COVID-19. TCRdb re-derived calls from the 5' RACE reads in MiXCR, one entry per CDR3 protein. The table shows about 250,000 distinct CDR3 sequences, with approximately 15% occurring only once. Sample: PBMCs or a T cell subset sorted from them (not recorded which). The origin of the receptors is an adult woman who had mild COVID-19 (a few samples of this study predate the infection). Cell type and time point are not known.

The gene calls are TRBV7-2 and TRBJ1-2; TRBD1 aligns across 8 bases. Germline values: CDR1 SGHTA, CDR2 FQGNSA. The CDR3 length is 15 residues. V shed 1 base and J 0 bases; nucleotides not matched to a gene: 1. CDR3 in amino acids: CASSLGTGSNYGYTF. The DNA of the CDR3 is TGTGCCAGCAGCTTAGGGACAGGGTCTAACTATGGCTACACCTTC.

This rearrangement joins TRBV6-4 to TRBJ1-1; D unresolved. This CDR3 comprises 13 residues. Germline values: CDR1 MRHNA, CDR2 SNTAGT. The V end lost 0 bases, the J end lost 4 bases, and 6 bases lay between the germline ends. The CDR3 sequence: CASSDSGFTEAFF. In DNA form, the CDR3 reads TGTGCCAGCAGTGACTCAGGGTTCACTGAAGCTTTCTTT.

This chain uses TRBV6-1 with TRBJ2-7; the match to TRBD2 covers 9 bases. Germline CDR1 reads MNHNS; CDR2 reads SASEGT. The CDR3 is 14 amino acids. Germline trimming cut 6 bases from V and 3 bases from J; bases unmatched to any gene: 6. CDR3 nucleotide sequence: TGTGCCAGCAGACCAAGGACTAGCGACTACGAGCAGTACTTC. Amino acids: CASRPRTSDYEQYF.

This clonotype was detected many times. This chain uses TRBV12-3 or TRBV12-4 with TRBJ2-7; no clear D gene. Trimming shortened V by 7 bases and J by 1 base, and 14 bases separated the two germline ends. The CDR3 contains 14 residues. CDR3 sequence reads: CASTLLGSSYEQYF. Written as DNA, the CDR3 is TGTGCCAGCACCCTTTTAGGCAGTTCCTACGAGCAGTACTTC.

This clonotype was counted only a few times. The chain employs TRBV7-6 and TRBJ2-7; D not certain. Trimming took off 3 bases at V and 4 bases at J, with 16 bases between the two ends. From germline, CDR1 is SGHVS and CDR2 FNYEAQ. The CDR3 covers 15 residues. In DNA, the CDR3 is TGTGCCAGCAGCTTCGACCCGAATTGGGGATACGAGCAGTACTTC. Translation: CASSFDPNWGYEQYF.

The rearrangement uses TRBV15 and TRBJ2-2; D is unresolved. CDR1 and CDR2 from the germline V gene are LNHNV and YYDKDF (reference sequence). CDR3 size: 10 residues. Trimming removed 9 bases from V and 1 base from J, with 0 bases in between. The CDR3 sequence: CATNTGELFF. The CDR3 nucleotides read TGTGCCACGAACACCGGGGAGCTGTTTTTT.

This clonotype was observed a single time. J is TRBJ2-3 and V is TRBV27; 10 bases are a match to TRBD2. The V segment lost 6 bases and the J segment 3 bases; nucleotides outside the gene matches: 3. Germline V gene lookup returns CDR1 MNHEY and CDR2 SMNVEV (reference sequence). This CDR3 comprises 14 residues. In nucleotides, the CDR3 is TGTGCCAGCAGCGGACTAGCGGATACAGATACGCAGTATTTT. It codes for CASSGLADTDTQYF.

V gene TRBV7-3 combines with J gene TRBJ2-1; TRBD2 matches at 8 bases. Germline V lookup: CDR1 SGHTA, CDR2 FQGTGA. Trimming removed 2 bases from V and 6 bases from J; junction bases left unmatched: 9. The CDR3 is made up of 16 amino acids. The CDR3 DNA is TGTGCCAGCAGCTTATTGATGTCCGGGAGGGCCAATGAGCAGTTCTTC. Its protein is CASSLLMSGRANEQFF.

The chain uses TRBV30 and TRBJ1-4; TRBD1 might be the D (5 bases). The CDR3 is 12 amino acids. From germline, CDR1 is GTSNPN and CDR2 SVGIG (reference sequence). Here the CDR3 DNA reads TGTGACTGCCTAACTGGGGCTGAAAAACTGTTTTTT. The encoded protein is CDCLTGAEKLFF. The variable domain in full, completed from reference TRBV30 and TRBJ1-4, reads SQTIHQWPATLVQPVGSPLSLECTVEGTSNPNLYWYRQAAGRGLQLLFYSVGIGQISSEVPQNLSASRPQDRQFILSSKKLLLSDSGFYLCDCLTGAEKLFFGSGTQLSVL.

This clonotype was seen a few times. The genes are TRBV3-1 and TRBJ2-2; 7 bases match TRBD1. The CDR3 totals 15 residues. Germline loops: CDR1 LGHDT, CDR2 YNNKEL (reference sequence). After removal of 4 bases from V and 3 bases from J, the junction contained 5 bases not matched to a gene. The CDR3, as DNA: TGTGCCAGCAGCCGAGGGGGACAGTACACCGGGGAGCTGTTTTTT. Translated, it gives CASSRGGQYTGELFF. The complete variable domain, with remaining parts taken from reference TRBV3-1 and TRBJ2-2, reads DTAVSQTPKYLVTQMGNDKSIKCEQNLGHDTMYWYKQDSKKFLKIMFSYNNKELIINETVPNRFSPKSPDKAHLNLHINSLELGDSAVYFCASSRGGQYTGELFFGEGSRLTVL.

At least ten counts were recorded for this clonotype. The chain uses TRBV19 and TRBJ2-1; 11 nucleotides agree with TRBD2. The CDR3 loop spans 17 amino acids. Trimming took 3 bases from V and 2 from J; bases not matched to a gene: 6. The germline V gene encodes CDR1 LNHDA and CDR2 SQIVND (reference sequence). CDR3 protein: CASSMFTSGRPYNEQFF. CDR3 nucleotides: TGTGCCAGTAGTATGTTTACTAGCGGGAGACCCTACAATGAGCAGTTCTTC.

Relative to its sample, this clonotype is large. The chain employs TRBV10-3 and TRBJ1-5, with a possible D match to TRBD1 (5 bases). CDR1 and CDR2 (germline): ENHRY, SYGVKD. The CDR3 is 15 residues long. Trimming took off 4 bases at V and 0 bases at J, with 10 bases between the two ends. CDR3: CAISVGEFSNQPQHF. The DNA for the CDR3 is TGTGCCATCAGTGTGGGGGAATTTAGCAATCAGCCCCAGCATTTT.

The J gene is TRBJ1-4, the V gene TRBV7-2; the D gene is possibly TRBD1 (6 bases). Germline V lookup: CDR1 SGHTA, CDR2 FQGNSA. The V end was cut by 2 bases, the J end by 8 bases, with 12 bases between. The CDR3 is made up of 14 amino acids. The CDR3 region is CASSLFQGREKLFF. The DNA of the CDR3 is TGTGCCAGCAGCTTATTCCAGGGGCGAGAAAAACTGTTTTTT.

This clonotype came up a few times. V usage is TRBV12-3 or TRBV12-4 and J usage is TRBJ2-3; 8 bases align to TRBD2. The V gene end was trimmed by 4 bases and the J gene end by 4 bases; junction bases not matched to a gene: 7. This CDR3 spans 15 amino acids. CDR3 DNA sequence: TGTGCCAGCAGTTCGACCCTAGCGGGCGCAGATACGCAGTATTTT. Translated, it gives CASSSTLAGADTQYF.

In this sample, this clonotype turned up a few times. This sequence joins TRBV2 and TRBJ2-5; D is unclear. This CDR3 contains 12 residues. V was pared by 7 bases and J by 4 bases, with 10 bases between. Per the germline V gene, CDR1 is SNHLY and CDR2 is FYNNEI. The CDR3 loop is CASKSSSETQYF. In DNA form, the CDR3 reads TGTGCCAGCAAAAGTAGCTCAGAGACCCAGTACTTC.

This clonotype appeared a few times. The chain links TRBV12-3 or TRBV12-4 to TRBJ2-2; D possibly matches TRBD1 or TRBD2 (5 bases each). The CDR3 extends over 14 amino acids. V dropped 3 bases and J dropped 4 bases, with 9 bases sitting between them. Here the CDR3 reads CASSFAGTTGELFF. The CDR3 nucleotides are TGTGCCAGCAGTTTTGCAGGGACCACCGGGGAGCTGTTTTTT.

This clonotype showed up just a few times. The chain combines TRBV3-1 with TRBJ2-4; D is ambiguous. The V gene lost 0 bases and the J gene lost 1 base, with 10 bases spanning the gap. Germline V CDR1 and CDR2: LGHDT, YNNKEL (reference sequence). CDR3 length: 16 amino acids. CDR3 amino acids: CASSQEGKTAKNIQYF. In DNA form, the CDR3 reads TGTGCCAGCAGCCAAGAGGGAAAAACGGCCAAAAACATTCAGTACTTC. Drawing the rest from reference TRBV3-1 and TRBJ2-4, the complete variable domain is DTAVSQTPKYLVTQMGNDKSIKCEQNLGHDTMYWYKQDSKKFLKIMFSYNNKELIINETVPNRFSPKSPDKAHLNLHINSLELGDSAVYFCASSQEGKTAKNIQYFGAGTRLSVL.

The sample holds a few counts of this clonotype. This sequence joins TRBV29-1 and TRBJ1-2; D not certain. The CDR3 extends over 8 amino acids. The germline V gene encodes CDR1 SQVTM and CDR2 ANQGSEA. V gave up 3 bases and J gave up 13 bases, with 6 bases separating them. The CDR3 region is CSVEYGTF. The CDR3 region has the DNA TGCAGCGTTGAGTATGGCACCTTC.

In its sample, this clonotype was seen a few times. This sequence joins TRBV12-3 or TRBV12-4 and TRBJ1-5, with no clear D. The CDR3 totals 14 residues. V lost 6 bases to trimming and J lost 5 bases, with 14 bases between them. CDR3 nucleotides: TGTGCCAGCAGACCCGATTCAAGCTATCAGCCCCAGCATTTT. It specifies CASRPDSSYQPQHF.

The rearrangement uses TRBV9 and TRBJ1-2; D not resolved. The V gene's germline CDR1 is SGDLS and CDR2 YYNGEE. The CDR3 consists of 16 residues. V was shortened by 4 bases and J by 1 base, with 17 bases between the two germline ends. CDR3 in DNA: TGTGCCAGCAGCACTTCTGATGGCAGAAGTAACTATGGCTACACCTTC. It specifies CASSTSDGRSNYGYTF. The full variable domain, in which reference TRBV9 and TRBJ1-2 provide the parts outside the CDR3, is DSGVTQTPKHLITATGQRVTLRCSPRSGDLSVYWYQQSLDQGLQFLIQYYNGEERAKGNILERFSAQQFPDLHSELNLSSLELGDSALYFCASSTSDGRSNYGYTFGSGTRLTVV.

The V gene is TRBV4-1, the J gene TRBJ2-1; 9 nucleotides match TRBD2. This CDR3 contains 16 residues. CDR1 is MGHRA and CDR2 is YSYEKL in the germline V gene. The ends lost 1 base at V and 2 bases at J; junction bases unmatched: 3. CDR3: CASSQASGNPYNEQFF. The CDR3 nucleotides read TGCGCCAGCAGCCAAGCTAGCGGGAACCCCTACAATGAGCAGTTCTTC.

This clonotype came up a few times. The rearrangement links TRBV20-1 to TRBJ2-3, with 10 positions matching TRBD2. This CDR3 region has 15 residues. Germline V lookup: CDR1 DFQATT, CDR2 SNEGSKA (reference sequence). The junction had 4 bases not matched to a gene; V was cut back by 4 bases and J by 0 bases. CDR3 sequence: CSATSGGASTDTQYF. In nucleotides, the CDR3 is TGCAGTGCTACTAGCGGGGGCGCAAGCACAGATACGCAGTATTTT.

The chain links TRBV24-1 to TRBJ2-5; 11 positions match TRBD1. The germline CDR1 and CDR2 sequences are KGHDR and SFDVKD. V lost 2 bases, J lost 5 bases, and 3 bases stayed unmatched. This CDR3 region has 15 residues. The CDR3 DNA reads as TGTGCCACCAGTGATTATGGACAGGGGGCGGAGACCCAGTACTTC. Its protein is CATSDYGQGAETQYF.

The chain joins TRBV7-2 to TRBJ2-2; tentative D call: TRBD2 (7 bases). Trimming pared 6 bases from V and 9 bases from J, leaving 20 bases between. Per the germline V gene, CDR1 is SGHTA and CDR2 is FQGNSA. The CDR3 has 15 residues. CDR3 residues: CASSLGAAGLRELFF. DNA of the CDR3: TGTGCCAGCAGTCTGGGGGCAGCGGGGTTGCGGGAGCTGTTTTTT.

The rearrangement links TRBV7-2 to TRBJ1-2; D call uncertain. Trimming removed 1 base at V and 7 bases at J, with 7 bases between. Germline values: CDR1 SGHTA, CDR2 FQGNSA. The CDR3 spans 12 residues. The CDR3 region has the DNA TGTGCCAGCAGCTTAGAGATGTTTGGCTACACCTTC. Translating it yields CASSLEMFGYTF.

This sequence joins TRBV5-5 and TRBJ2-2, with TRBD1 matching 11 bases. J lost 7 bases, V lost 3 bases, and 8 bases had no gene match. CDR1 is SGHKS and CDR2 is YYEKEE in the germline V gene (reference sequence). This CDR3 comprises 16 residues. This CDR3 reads CASSWRTGGDGGELFF. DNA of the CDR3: TGTGCCAGCAGCTGGAGGACAGGGGGCGACGGCGGGGAGCTGTTTTTT.

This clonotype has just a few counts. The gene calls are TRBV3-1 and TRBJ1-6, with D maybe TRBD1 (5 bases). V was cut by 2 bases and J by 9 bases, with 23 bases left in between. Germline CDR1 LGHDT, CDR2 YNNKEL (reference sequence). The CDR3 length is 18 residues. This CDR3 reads CASSQRITGVRKGSPLHF. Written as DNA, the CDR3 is TGTGCCAGCAGCCAAAGGATTACAGGAGTGCGAAAAGGTTCACCCCTCCACTTT.

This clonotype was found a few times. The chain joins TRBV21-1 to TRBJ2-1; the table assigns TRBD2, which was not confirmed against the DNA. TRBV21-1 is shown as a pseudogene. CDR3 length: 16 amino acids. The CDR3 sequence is CAIGEAGETSYNEQFF. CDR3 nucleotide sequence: TGTGCCATCGGGGAGGCCGGGGAGACCTCCTACAATGAGCAGTTCTTC.

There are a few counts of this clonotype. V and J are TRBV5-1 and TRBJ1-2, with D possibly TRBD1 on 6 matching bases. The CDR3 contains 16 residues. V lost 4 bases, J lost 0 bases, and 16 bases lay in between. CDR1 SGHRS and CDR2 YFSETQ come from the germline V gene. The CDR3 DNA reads TGCGCCAGCAGCGACCGGGACAAAACTACTAACTATGGCTACACCTTC. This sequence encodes CASSDRDKTTNYGYTF.

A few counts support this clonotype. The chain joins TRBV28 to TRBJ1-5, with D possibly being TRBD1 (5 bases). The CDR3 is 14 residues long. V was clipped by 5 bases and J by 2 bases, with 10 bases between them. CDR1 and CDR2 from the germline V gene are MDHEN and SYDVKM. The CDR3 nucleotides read TGTGCCAGCAGTGGCGGGGGTGGCAATCAGCCCCAGCATTTT. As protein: CASSGGGGNQPQHF.

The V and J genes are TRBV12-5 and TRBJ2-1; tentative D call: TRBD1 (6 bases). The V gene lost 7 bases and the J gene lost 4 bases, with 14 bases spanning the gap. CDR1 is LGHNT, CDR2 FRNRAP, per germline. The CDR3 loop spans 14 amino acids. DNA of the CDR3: TGTGCTAGTGTCCCAGGGCAGGGGTACAATGAGCAGTTCTTC. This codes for CASVPGQGYNEQFF.